The clone carrying this T cell receptor beta chain was observed a few times. Its specificity is not known. Since a much larger clone is just one base distant, this may be a read error. The data stem from a study of neurological immune-mediated disorders. V was cut by 6 bases and J by 5 bases, with 10 bases left in between. The CDR3 loop spans 13 amino acids. Germline assignment: CDR1 SGHVS and CDR2 FQNEAQ. 5'RACE generated cDNA with 10-nucleotide random UMIs. TCRdb analysed the 5' RACE reads with MiXCR anew, one entry per CDR3 protein. The table shows about 74,000 distinct CDR3 sequences, with roughly 5.5% occurring only once. Study conclusions and caveats: The greatest degree of TCR clonal expansion was observed in HTLV-1-associated myelopathy, with the lowest in multiple sclerosis, below that of healthy controls. With the multiple sclerosis repertoire cluster, neither clinical nor MRI features showed any association.

This TCR came from a young man with multiple sclerosis. The specimen sequenced was PBMCs. This chain connects TRBV7-8 to TRBJ2-2; D perhaps matches TRBD1 (5 bases). CDR3 residues: CASRPKGTGELFF. In DNA, the CDR3 is TGTGCCAGCAGGCCTAAGGGGACCGGGGAGCTGTTTTTT.